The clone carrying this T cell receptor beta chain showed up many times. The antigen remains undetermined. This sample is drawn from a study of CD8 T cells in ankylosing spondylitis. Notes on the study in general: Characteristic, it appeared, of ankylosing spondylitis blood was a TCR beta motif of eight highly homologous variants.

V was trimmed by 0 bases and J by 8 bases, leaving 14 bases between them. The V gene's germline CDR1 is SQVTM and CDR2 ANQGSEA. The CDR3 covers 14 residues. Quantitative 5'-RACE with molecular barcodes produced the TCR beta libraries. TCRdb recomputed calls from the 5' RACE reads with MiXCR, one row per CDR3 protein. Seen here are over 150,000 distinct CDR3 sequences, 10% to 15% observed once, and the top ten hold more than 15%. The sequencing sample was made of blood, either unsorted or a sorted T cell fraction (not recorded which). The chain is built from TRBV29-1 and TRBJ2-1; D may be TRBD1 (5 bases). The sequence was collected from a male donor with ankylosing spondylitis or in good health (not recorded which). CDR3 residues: CSVEDSLGADEQFF. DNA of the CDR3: TGCAGCGTTGAAGATTCCCTAGGGGCGGATGAGCAGTTCTTC.